Listed here are 10 T cell receptor beta chains from one sample, sequenced in a study of post-analysis software for immune sequencing data. Whole-study results and caveats: In patients, TRBV5-6, TRBV5-1 and TRBV20-1 belonged to four or five TRBV segments found more frequently than in controls.

Their cognate antigens are unknown. cDNA libraries of TCR beta carried unique molecular identifiers. TCRdb reprocessed the PCR reads via MiXCR and lists one record per CDR3 protein. Among roughly 600,000 distinct CDR3 sequences listed, 44% were seen once. The specimen was blood. Every receptor here comes from a girl under 18 with multiple sclerosis.

CDR3 sequence (DNA): TGCAGTGTTTTCGGCAGGGGCAATCAGCCCCAGCATTTT. Amino acids: CSVFGRGNQPQHF. This chain joins TRBV20-1 and TRBJ1-5; TRBD1 is a possible D gene (5 bases). Per germline, CDR1 DFQATT and CDR2 SNEGSKA (reference sequence). CDR3 size: 13 residues. V was shortened by 7 bases and J by 2 bases, with 12 bases between the two germline ends.

In its sample, this clonotype was seen a few times. The chain employs TRBV7-2 and TRBJ2-5, with D possibly TRBD2 on 6 matching bases. Germline lookup yields CDR1 SGHTA and CDR2 FQGNSA. This CDR3 is 16 amino acids long. Trimming removed 0 bases at V and 1 base at J, with 12 bases between. The CDR3: CASSLALGGFQETQYF. The DNA of the CDR3 is TGTGCCAGCAGCTTAGCCCTCGGGGGTTTCCAAGAGACCCAGTACTTC.

The V gene is TRBV20-1, the J gene TRBJ2-7; tentatively, D is TRBD2 (6 bases). This CDR3 has 16 amino acids. The germline V gene encodes CDR1 DFQATT and CDR2 SNEGSKA (reference sequence). Trimming shortened V by 4 bases and J by 5 bases, and 24 bases separated the two germline ends. The CDR3 DNA reads as TGCAGTGCTATAGACCGTTCGGGACGGGGACTGGACGAGCAGTACTTC. Its protein is CSAIDRSGRGLDEQYF.

The V and J genes are TRBV4-1 and TRBJ1-4; the match to TRBD1 covers 7 bases. Per the germline V gene, CDR1 is MGHRA and CDR2 is YSYEKL. V trimming: 5 bases; J trimming: 5 bases; junction bases outside the gene matches: 8. This CDR3 has 15 amino acids. For the CDR3, the DNA is TGCGCCAGCAGCGTAGGACAGGCCATCAATGAAAAACTGTTTTTT. It encodes CASSVGQAINEKLFF.

This clonotype was detected many times. The V and J genes are TRBV29-1 and TRBJ2-1, with D unresolved. The germline gives CDR1 SQVTM, CDR2 ANQGSEA. V shed 3 bases and J shed 5 bases, with 5 bases lying between them. The CDR3 runs 11 residues. The CDR3 nucleotides read TGCAGCGTTGACGGGCACAATGAGCAGTTCTTC. Translating gives CSVDGHNEQFF.

This clonotype was recorded many times. The V call is TRBV7-2, the J call TRBJ2-1, with 11 bases identical to TRBD2. The V gene's germline CDR1 is SGHTA and CDR2 FQGNSA. The CDR3 loop spans 15 amino acids. V trimming: 5 bases; J trimming: 2 bases; junction bases outside the gene matches: 2. CDR3: CASSPLAGAYNEQFF. CDR3 nucleotide sequence: TGTGCCAGCAGCCCACTAGCGGGGGCCTACAATGAGCAGTTCTTC.

The gene calls are TRBV28 and TRBJ2-5; weak D call: TRBD2 (5 bases). The germline V gene encodes CDR1 MDHEN and CDR2 SYDVKM. The length of the CDR3 is 15 residues. V was shortened by 6 bases and J by 5 bases, with 19 bases between the two germline ends. In nucleotides, the CDR3 is TGTGCCAGCAGACCAGCACGTGGACTGCCGGAGACCCAGTACTTC. Amino acid sequence: CASRPARGLPETQYF. The variable domain in full, with the rest retrieved from reference TRBV28 and TRBJ2-5, is DVKVTQSSRYLVKRTGEKVFLECVQDMDHENMFWYRQDPGLGLRLIYFSYDVKMKEKGDIPEGYSVSREKKERFSLILESASTNQTSMYLCASRPARGLPETQYFGPGTRLLVL.

V and J are TRBV14 and TRBJ2-1, with TRBD1 as a possible D gene (5 bases). The V and J ends lost 1 base and 3 bases respectively, with 19 bases between them. This CDR3 region has 18 residues. CDR1 is SGHDN, CDR2 FVKESK, per germline. This CDR3 reads CASSQVPSGHRGYNEQFF. CDR3 in DNA: TGTGCCAGCAGCCAAGTCCCCTCCGGGCATAGGGGCTACAATGAGCAGTTCTTC.

This clonotype came up a few times. V is TRBV14 and J is TRBJ2-7; 8 nucleotides match TRBD2. The CDR3 totals 16 residues. V trimming: 1 base; J trimming: 5 bases; junction bases outside the gene matches: 10. The germline gives CDR1 SGHDN, CDR2 FVKESK. This CDR3 is CASSQGGLANFHEQYF. In DNA, the CDR3 is TGTGCCAGCAGCCAAGGAGGACTAGCAAATTTCCACGAGCAGTACTTC.

This chain connects TRBV5-1 to TRBJ1-4, with D hard to call. Per the germline V gene, CDR1 is SGHRS and CDR2 is YFSETQ. Trimming left V 5 bases short and J 0 bases short, with 8 bases between. The CDR3 covers 14 residues. CDR3 region: CASRPTSTNEKLFF. DNA of the CDR3: TGCGCCAGCAGGCCGACTTCAACTAATGAAAAACTGTTTTTT.